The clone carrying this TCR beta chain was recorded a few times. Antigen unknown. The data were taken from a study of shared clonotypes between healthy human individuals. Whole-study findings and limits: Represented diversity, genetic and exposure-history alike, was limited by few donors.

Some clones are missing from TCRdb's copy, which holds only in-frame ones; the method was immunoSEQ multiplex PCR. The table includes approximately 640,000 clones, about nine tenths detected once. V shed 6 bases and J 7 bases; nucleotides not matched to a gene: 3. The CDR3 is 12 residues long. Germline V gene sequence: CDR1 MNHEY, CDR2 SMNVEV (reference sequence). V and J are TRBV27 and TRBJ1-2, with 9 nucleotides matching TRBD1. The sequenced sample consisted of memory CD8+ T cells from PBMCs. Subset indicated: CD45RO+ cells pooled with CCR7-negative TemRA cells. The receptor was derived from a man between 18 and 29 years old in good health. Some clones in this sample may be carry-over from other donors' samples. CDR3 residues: CASRDRGGGYTF. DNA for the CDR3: TGTGCCAGCAGGGACAGGGGTGGTGGCTACACCTTC.